Following are 27 T cell receptor beta chains from one sample sequenced in a study of blood T cell repertoires in COVID-19. Using immunoSEQ multiplex PCR, the repertoire was profiled, and TCRdb retains in-frame clones only, with some absent. The data contain about 50,000 clones, approximately 91% of them singletons. The specimen sequenced was peripheral blood. The receptors stem from a woman of 80 years or more with acute or convalescent COVID-19.

The CDR3 loop is CASSSTSANTGELFF. The CDR3 nucleotides read TGTGCCAGCAGCTCGACTAGCGCGAACACCGGGGAGCTGTTTTTT. The V gene is TRBV11-2, the J gene TRBJ2-2, with 8 bases identical to TRBD2. There are 15 residues in the CDR3. Trimming at V came to 4 bases and at J to 0 bases, leaving 1 base not matched to a gene. Per the germline V gene, CDR1 is SGHAT and CDR2 is FQNNGV.

This clone has only a few counts. The V and J genes are TRBV2 and TRBJ2-7; D is perhaps TRBD1 (6 bases). The length of the CDR3 is 14 residues. Germline CDR1 SNHLY, CDR2 FYNNEI. V lost 4 bases and J 2 bases, leaving 12 bases between the germline ends. The CDR3 is CASSVQQGPYEQYF. Written as DNA, the CDR3 is TGTGCCAGCAGTGTACAACAGGGCCCCTACGAGCAGTACTTC.

The V and J genes are TRBV6-1 and TRBJ1-4; 7 bases match TRBD1. The germline CDR1 and CDR2 sequences are MNHNS and SASEGT. Unmatched junction bases numbered 13, after V lost 2 bases and J lost 7 bases. The CDR3 spans 17 residues. CDR3 DNA sequence: TGTGCCAGCAGTGAAAGTATGTACGGGACAGCGGGTGAAAAACTGTTTTTT. It is translated as CASSESMYGTAGEKLFF.

The CDR3: CASSQSTGGYGYTF. For the CDR3, the DNA is TGTGCCAGCTCCCAATCGACAGGGGGCTATGGCTACACCTTC. The V call is TRBV18, the J call TRBJ1-2; TRBD1 aligns across 9 bases. This CDR3 is built from 14 residues. The germline V gene encodes CDR1 KGHSH and CDR2 LQKENI. After removal of 6 bases from V and 4 bases from J, the junction contained 6 bases not matched to a gene.

V is TRBV24-1 and J is TRBJ1-4; tentatively, D is TRBD1 (6 bases). The germline V gene encodes CDR1 KGHDR and CDR2 SFDVKD. V was cut by 4 bases and J by 8 bases, with 16 bases left in between. The CDR3 has 15 residues. The CDR3 nucleotides read TGTGCCACCAGTGAACCCGCCCCCACAGGGGAAAAACTGTTTTTT. Translated, it gives CATSEPAPTGEKLFF.

This chain connects TRBV4-1 to TRBJ1-1; D is unresolved. Looked up from germline, CDR1 is MGHRA and CDR2 is YSYEKL. V was clipped by 0 bases and J by 2 bases, with 7 bases between them. The CDR3 has 14 amino acids. The CDR3 DNA sequence: TGCGCCAGCAGCCAAGATCTCACAAACACTGAAGCTTTCTTT. Its translation: CASSQDLTNTEAFF.

V gene TRBV19 combines with J gene TRBJ1-5, with no clear D. With 0 bases removed from V and 11 bases from J, the gap between germline ends came to 11 bases. This CDR3 is built from 13 residues. Germline CDR1 and CDR2: LNHDA and SQIVND (reference sequence). CDR3 bases: TGTGCCAGTAGTATAGATCGCCAACAAGCCCAGCATTTT. This sequence encodes CASSIDRQQAQHF.

This chain uses TRBV25-1 with TRBJ1-6; D ambiguous. The CDR3 consists of 15 residues. The V gene lost 3 bases and the J gene lost 0 bases, with 6 bases spanning the gap. CDR1 and CDR2 from the germline V gene are MGHDK and SYGVNS. The CDR3: CASSEAGSYNSPLHF. DNA for the CDR3: TGTGCCAGCAGTGAGGCAGGCTCCTATAATTCACCCCTCCACTTT.

The V and J genes are TRBV6-5 and TRBJ1-5; D is perhaps TRBD1 (5 bases). This CDR3 has 14 amino acids. Trimming stripped 8 bases from V and 4 bases from J, with 15 bases between. Germline V gene lookup returns CDR1 MNHEY and CDR2 SVGAGI. The DNA of the CDR3 is TGTGCCAGCCGAGGAGGGGCTGTTAATCAGCCCCAGCATTTT. Residues: CASRGGAVNQPQHF.

The chain uses TRBV18 and TRBJ1-3, with a weak D call TRBD1 (6 bases). The ends were cut back, 3 bases at V and 2 bases at J, with 11 bases in the middle. The germline CDR1 and CDR2 sequences are KGHSH and LQKENI. CDR3 size: 15 residues. CDR3 bases: TGTGCCAGCTCACCTGAACAGGGCCCTGGAAACACCATATATTTT. It translates to CASSPEQGPGNTIYF.

The V gene is TRBV19, the J gene TRBJ1-1; D is ambiguous. The CDR3 extends over 12 amino acids. The germline V gene encodes CDR1 LNHDA and CDR2 SQIVND (reference sequence). The V end was cut by 5 bases, the J end by 2 bases, with 6 bases between. The chain's CDR3 is CASSGPNTEAFF. CDR3 coding DNA: TGTGCCAGTAGTGGCCCCAACACTGAAGCTTTCTTT.

This rearrangement joins TRBV28 to TRBJ1-4, with TRBD1 as a possible D gene (5 bases). The V gene lost 3 bases and the J gene lost 5 bases, with 13 bases spanning the gap. This CDR3 comprises 15 residues. Germline V CDR1 and CDR2: MDHEN, SYDVKM. The CDR3 here is CASSLGGGGNEKLFF. The CDR3 region has the DNA TGTGCCAGCAGTTTGGGTGGCGGGGGAAATGAAAAACTGTTTTTT.

In its sample, this clone is medium-sized. The rearrangement links TRBV7-3 to TRBJ2-3, with TRBD2 matching over 10 bases. The J segment lost 5 bases and the V segment lost 0 bases, leaving 8 bases of the junction unmatched. The germline V gene encodes CDR1 SGHTA and CDR2 FQGTGA. The CDR3 has 17 residues. The CDR3 protein is CASSLTASGSSQDTQYF. CDR3 bases: TGTGCCAGCAGCTTAACGGCTAGCGGGAGCTCTCAAGATACGCAGTATTTT.

The chain couples TRBV2 to TRBJ1-3; the D gene is possibly TRBD1 (6 bases). Per germline, CDR1 SNHLY and CDR2 FYNNEI. CDR3 length equals 13 residues. Deletions cut 6 bases from V and 4 bases from J, with 10 bases between. The DNA of the CDR3 is TGTGCCAGCAGACCAGGACAGGGAAACACCATATATTTT. Amino acid sequence: CASRPGQGNTIYF.

This clone appeared a single time. The J gene is TRBJ1-1, the V gene TRBV6-5, with D possibly matching TRBD1 (6 bases). Germline V CDR1 and CDR2: MNHEY, SVGAGI. CDR3 length: 16 residues. The V and J ends lost 2 bases and 2 bases respectively, with 15 bases between them. CDR3 sequence reads: CASSYHGQSGNTEAFF. CDR3 coding DNA: TGTGCCAGCAGTTACCACGGACAGTCGGGAAACACTGAAGCTTTCTTT.

The chain carries TRBV9 and TRBJ2-1; 11 nucleotides match TRBD1. V dropped 0 bases and J dropped 6; count of bases not matched to a gene: 5. The CDR3 runs 16 residues. The germline gives CDR1 SGDLS, CDR2 YYNGEE. CDR3 DNA: TGTGCCAGCAGCGTAGGGATGGACAGGGGGCGCAATGAGCAGTTCTTC. It specifies CASSVGMDRGRNEQFF.

The chain has TRBV4-1 and TRBJ1-5, with unresolved D. V gave up 2 bases and J gave up 1 base, with 9 bases separating them. CDR1 is MGHRA, CDR2 YSYEKL, per germline. The CDR3 extends over 15 amino acids. DNA of the CDR3: TGCGCCAGCAGCCAACTTCCGGGGAGCAATCAGCCCCAGCATTTT. Its translation is CASSQLPGSNQPQHF.

The chain uses TRBV9 and TRBJ2-1; 13 nucleotides line up with TRBD2. CDR1 and CDR2 (germline): SGDLS, YYNGEE. The CDR3 length is 15 residues. The V gene end was trimmed by 3 bases and the J gene end by 5 bases; junction bases not matched to a gene: 2. The CDR3, as DNA: TGTGCCAGCAGCGCTGGGACTAGCGGGAACAATGAGCAGTTCTTC. As protein: CASSAGTSGNNEQFF.

This clone was counted a single time. The chain links TRBV6-5 to TRBJ2-1; TRBD1 aligns across 8 bases. The length of the CDR3 is 15 residues. The trim removed 3 bases at V and 6 bases at J, leaving 7 bases unmatched. Germline V gene sequence: CDR1 MNHEY, CDR2 SVGAGI. This chain's CDR3 is CASSYSGTGLNEQFF. The CDR3 DNA is TGTGCCAGCAGTTATTCAGGGACAGGCCTCAATGAGCAGTTCTTC.

The CDR3 DNA reads as TGTGCCAGCAGCCCTACCACCGGGAGTCCGACCACAGATACGCAGTATTTT. It codes for CASSPTTGSPTTDTQYF. The V and J genes are TRBV11-3 and TRBJ2-3; the D gene is possibly TRBD2 (6 bases). Germline V lookup: CDR1 SGHNT, CDR2 YENEEA. CDR3 length equals 17 residues. The V and J ends lost 5 bases and 2 bases respectively, with 20 bases between them.

The J gene is TRBJ2-1, the V gene TRBV19; D gene uncertain. Trimming left V 5 bases short and J 7 bases short, with 15 bases between. Germline V gene lookup returns CDR1 LNHDA and CDR2 SQIVND (reference sequence). The CDR3 length is 14 residues. DNA for the CDR3: TGTGCCAGTAGTCAACCGGGTGACCGAAATGAGCAGTTCTTC. As protein: CASSQPGDRNEQFF.

The rearrangement links TRBV7-2 to TRBJ2-7, with D tentatively TRBD1 (6 bases). Germline CDR1 is SGHTA and CDR2 is FQGNSA. The CDR3 has 14 amino acids. Trimming pared 2 bases from V and 0 bases from J, leaving 8 bases between. CDR3: CASSLQGSSYEQYF. CDR3 nucleotides: TGTGCCAGCAGCTTACAGGGGAGCTCCTACGAGCAGTACTTC.

This clone was detected only once. The rearrangement joins TRBV5-1 to TRBJ2-1; TRBD2 aligns across 10 bases. V lost 4 bases, J lost 4 bases, and 5 bases stayed unmatched. The length of the CDR3 is 15 residues. Looked up from germline, CDR1 is SGHRS and CDR2 is YFSETQ. Written as DNA, the CDR3 is TGCGCCAGCAGCGCTAGCGGGAGCCTATACAATGAGCAGTTCTTC. Translation gives CASSASGSLYNEQFF. The full variable domain, completed using reference TRBV5-1 and TRBJ2-1, is KAGVTQTPRYLIKTRGQQVTLSCSPISGHRSVSWYQQTPGQGLQFLFEYFSETQRNKGNFPGRFSGRQFSNSRSEMNVSTLELGDSALYLCASSASGSLYNEQFFGPGTRLTVL.

J is TRBJ1-5 and V is TRBV29-1, with D perhaps TRBD1 (5 bases). Germline CDR1 reads SQVTM; CDR2 reads ANQGSEA. Trimming took off 6 bases at V and 2 bases at J, with 17 bases between the two ends. The CDR3 is made up of 15 amino acids. The CDR3 spells CSVPAGPGGNQPQHF. CDR3 nucleotide sequence: TGCAGCGTCCCTGCGGGACCGGGAGGCAATCAGCCCCAGCATTTT.

The chain has TRBV6-5 and TRBJ2-3; 7 bases map to TRBD1. The V segment lost 7 bases and the J segment 8 bases; nucleotides outside the gene matches: 9. Germline V gives CDR1 MNHEY, CDR2 SVGAGI. The CDR3 spans 13 residues. CDR3 sequence: CASKRQGSSTQYF. The CDR3 nucleotides are TGTGCCAGCAAGAGACAGGGTAGTAGTACGCAGTATTTT.

This chain uses TRBV7-2 with TRBJ1-1; D might be TRBD1 (6 bases). CDR1 and CDR2 from the germline V gene are SGHTA and FQGNSA. The CDR3 totals 16 residues. V shed 2 bases and J shed 1 base, with 14 bases lying between them. The CDR3 nucleotides are TGTGCCAGCAGCTTAACGGGGGCGGGAGCGAACACTGAAGCTTTCTTT. Its translation: CASSLTGAGANTEAFF. The full variable domain, with the rest looked up from reference TRBV7-2 and TRBJ1-1, is GAGVSQSPSNKVTEKGKDVELRCDPISGHTALYWYRQSLGQGLEFLIYFQGNSAPDKSGLPSDRFSAERTGGSVSTLTIQRTQQEDSAVYLCASSLTGAGANTEAFFGQGTRLTVV.

This clone appeared once. The rearrangement joins TRBV2 to TRBJ1-3, with D possibly matching TRBD1 (6 bases). Germline CDR1 is SNHLY and CDR2 is FYNNEI. The CDR3 runs to 18 residues. V was cut by 5 bases and J by 0 bases, with 20 bases left in between. CDR3 in amino acids: CASSQIRLGTISGNTIYF. Written as DNA, the CDR3 is TGTGCCAGCAGTCAGATAAGGCTGGGGACAATCTCTGGAAACACCATATATTTT.